This TCR beta chain stems from a study of Graves' ophthalmopathy and Graves' hyperthyroidism. Findings and limits, study-wide: Ophthalmopathy cases were distinguished from stable hyperthyroidism by a 13-signature model, reaching approximately 87% sensitivity and around 77% specificity. Most expanded clonotypes in thyroid above 0.001 frequency also showed up in blood. The model flagged ophthalmopathy progression at roughly 64% sensitivity and nearly 75% specificity.

The CDR3 totals 15 residues. Trimming removed 6 bases from V and 1 base from J; junction bases left unmatched: 5. Germline CDR1 MNHNS, CDR2 SASEGT. This clonotype came up many times. Antigen: not known. RNA transcripts were the source from which TCR beta CDR3 regions were amplified. Following a first-round RT-PCR that used HTBI primers, a second-round multiplex PCR was carried out. TCRdb fed the multiplex PCR reads into MiXCR, producing one record per CDR3 protein. There are under 400,000 distinct CDR3 sequences in the sample; 17% occur only once, and about 12% lies in the top ten. This TCR was recovered from an adult man with Graves' ophthalmopathy. The chain recombines TRBV6-1 with TRBJ1-5; 8 nucleotides match TRBD1. The sequenced sample was peripheral blood. CDR3 loop: CASREQGGSNQPQHF. As DNA, the CDR3 is TGTGCCAGCAGGGAACAGGGGGGGAGCAATCAGCCCCAGCATTTT.